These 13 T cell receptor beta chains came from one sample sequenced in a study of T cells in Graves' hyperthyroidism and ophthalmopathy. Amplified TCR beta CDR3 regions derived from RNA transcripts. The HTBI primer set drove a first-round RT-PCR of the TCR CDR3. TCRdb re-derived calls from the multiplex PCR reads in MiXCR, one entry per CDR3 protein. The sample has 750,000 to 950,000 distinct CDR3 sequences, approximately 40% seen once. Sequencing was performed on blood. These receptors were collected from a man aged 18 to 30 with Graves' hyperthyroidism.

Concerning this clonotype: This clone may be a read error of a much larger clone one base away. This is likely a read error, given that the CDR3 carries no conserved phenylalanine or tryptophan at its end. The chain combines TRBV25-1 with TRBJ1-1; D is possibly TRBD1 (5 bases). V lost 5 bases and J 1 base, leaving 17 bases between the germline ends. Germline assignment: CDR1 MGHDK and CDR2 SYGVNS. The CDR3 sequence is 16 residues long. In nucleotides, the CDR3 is TGTGCCAGCAGTCCCCTAGGTACAGGTTCGAACACTGAAGCTTTCCTT. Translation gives CASSPLGTGSNTEAFL.

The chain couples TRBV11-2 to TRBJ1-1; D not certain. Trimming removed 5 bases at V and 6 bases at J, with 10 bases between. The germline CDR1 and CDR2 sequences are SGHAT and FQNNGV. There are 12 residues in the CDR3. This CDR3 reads CASSEGRAEAFF. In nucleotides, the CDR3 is TGTGCCAGCAGCGAAGGGAGAGCTGAAGCTTTCTTT.

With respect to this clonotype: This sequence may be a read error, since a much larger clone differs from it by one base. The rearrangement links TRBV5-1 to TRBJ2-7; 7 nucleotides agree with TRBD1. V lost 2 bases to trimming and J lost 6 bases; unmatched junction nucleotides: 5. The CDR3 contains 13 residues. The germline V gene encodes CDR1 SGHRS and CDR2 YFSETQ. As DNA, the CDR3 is TGCGCCAGCAGCTTCGGACAGGTCGGCGAGCAGTACTTC. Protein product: CASSFGQVGEQYF.

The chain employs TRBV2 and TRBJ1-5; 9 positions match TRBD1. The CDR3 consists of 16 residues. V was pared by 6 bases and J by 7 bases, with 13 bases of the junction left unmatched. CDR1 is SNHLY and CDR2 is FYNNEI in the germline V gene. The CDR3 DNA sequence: TGTGCCAGCAGCGAAAGTGGGACAGGGAATCGACAGCCCCAGCATTTT. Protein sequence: CASSESGTGNRQPQHF.

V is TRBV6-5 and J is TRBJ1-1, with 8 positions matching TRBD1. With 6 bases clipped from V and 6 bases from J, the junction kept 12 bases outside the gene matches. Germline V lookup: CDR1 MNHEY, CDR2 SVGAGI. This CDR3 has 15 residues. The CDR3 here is CASRPRGQGGAEAFF. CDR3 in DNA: TGTGCCAGCAGGCCCAGGGGGCAGGGTGGGGCTGAAGCTTTCTTT.

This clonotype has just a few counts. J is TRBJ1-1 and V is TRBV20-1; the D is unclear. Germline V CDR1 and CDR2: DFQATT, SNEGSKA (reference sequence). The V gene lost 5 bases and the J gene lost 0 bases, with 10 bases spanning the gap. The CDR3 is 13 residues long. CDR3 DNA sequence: TGCAGTGCTGCCGGGTTAATGAACACTGAAGCTTTCTTT. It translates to CSAAGLMNTEAFF.

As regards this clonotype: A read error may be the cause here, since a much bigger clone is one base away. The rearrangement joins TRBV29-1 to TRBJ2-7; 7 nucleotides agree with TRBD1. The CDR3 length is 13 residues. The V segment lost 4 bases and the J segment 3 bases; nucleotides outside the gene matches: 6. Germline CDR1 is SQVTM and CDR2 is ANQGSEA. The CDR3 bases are TGCAGCGTTGGTACGGGACAGAGCTACGAGCAGTACTTC. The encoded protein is CSVGTGQSYEQYF.

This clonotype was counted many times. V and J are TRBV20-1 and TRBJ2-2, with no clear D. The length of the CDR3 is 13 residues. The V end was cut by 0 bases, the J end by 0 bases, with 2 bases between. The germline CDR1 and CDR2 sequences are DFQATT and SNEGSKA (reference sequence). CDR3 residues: CSARDPNTGELFF. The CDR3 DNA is TGCAGTGCTAGAGATCCGAACACCGGGGAGCTGTTTTTT.

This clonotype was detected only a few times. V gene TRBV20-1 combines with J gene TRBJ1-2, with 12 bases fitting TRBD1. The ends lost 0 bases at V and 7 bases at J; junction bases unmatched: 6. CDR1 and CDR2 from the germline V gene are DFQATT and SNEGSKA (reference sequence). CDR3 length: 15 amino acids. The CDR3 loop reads CSAREIGTGGSGYTF. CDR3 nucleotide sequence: TGCAGTGCTAGAGAGATTGGGACAGGGGGCTCTGGCTACACCTTC.

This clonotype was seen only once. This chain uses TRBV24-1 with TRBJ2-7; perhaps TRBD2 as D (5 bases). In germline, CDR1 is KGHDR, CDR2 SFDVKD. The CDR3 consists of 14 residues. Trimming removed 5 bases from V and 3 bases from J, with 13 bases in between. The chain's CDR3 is CATSGAAEYYEQYF. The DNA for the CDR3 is TGTGCCACCAGTGGAGCAGCGGAGTACTACGAGCAGTACTTC.

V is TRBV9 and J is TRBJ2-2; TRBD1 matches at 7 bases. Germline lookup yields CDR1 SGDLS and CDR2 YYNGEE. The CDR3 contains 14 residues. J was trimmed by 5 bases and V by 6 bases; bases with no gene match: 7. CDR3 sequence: CASTTLQGTGELFF. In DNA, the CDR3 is TGTGCCAGCACCACACTACAGGGGACCGGGGAGCTGTTTTTT.

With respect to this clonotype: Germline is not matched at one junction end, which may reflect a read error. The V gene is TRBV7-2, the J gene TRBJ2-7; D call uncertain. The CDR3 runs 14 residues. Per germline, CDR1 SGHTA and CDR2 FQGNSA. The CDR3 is CASSFVDTPYEKYF. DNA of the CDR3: TGTGCCAGCAGCTTCGTAGACACCCCCTACGAGAAGTACTTC.

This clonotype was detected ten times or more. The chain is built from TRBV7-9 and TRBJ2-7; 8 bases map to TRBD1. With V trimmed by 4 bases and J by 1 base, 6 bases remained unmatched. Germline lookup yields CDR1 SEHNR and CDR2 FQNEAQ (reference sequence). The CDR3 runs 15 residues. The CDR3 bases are TGTGCCAGCAGCTACGGGACAGGTTCTTCCTACGAGCAGTACTTC. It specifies CASSYGTGSSYEQYF.